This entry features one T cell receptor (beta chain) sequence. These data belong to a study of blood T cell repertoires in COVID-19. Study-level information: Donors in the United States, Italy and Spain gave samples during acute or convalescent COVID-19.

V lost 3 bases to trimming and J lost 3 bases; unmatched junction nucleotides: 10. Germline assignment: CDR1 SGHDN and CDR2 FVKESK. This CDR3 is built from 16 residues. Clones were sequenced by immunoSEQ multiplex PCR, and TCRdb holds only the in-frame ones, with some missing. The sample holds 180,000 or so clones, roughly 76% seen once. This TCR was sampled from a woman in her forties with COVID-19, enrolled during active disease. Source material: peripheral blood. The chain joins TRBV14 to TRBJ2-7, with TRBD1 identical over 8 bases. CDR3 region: CASSQEKGQVFYEQYF. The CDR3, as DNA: TGTGCCAGCAGCCAGGAAAAGGGACAGGTGTTCTACGAGCAGTACTTC.